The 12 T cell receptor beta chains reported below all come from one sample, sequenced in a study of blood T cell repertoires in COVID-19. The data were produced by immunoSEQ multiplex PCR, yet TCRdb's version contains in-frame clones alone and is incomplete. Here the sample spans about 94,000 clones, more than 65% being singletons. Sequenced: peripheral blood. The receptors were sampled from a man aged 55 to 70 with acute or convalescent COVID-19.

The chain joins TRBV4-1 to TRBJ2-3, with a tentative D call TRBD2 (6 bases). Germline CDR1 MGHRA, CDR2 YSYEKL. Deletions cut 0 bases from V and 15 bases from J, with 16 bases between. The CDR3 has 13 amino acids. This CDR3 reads CASSQDSGDPEYF. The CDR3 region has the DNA TGCGCCAGCAGCCAAGATTCGGGGGACCCGGAATATTTT.

CDR3 amino acids: CSVEKAGIKDEQYF. The CDR3 DNA is TGCAGCGTTGAGAAGGCAGGGATTAAGGACGAGCAGTACTTC. J is TRBJ2-7 and V is TRBV29-1; the D gene is possibly TRBD1 (5 bases). Germline lookup yields CDR1 SQVTM and CDR2 ANQGSEA. With 3 bases removed from V and 5 bases from J, the gap between germline ends came to 17 bases. This CDR3 spans 14 amino acids.

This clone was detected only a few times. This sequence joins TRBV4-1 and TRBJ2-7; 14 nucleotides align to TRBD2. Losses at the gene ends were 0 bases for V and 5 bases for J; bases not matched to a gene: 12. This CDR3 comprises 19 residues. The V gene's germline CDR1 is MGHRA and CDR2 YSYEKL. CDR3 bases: TGCGCCAGCAGCCAAGAGTCGGTGACTAGCGGGGGGGCTTCAGACGAGCAGTACTTC. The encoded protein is CASSQESVTSGGASDEQYF.

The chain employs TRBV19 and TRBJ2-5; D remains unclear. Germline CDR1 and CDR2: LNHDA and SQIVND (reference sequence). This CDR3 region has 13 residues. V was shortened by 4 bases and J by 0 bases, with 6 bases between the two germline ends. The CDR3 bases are TGTGCCAGTAGTAACAGCAACCAAGAGACCCAGTACTTC. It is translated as CASSNSNQETQYF.

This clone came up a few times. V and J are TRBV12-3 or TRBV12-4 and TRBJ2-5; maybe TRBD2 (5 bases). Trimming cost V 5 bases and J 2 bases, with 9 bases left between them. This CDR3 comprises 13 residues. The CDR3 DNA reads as TGTGCCAGCAGTAGCGGCGGACAAGAGACCCAGTACTTC. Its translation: CASSSGGQETQYF.

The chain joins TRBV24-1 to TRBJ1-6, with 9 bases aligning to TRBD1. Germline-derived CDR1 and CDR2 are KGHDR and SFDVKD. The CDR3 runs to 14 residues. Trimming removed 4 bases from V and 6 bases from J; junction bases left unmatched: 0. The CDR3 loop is CATSEGQGNSPLHF. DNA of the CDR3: TGTGCCACCAGTGAGGGACAGGGTAATTCACCCCTCCACTTT.

The CDR3 sequence: CASSESHSSPLHF. The CDR3 DNA reads as TGCGCCAGCAGTGAGTCCCATTCCTCACCCCTCCACTTT. The chain couples TRBV10-1 to TRBJ1-6; D is uncertain. The CDR3 is 13 amino acids. Germline CDR1 and CDR2: WNHNN and SYGVQD (reference sequence). V was cut by 0 bases and J by 10 bases, with 7 bases left in between.

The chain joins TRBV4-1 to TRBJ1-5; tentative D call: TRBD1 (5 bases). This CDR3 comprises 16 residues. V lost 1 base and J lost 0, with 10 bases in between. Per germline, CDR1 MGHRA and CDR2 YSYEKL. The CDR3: CASSQVRGGSNQPQHF. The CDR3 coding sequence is TGCGCCAGCAGCCAAGTCCGGGGGGGTAGCAATCAGCCCCAGCATTTT.

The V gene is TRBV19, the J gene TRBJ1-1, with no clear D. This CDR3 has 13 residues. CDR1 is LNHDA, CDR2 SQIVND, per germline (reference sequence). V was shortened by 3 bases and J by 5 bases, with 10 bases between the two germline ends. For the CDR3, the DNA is TGTGCCAGTAGTATTTCGTCTGTGACTGAAGCTTTCTTT. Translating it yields CASSISSVTEAFF.

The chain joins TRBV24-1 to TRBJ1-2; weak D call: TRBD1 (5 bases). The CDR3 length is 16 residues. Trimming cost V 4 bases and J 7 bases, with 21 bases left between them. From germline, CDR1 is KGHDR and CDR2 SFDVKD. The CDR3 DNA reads TGTGCCACCAGTGAGGGGGGGAGCGGGGCGCAAGGTGGCTACACCTTC. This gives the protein CATSEGGSGAQGGYTF.

This CDR3 is CASTPAGGYEQYF. The CDR3 DNA reads TGTGCCAGCACCCCGGCAGGGGGCTACGAGCAGTACTTC. The gene calls are TRBV6-6 and TRBJ2-7, with 7 nucleotides matching TRBD1. J gave up 3 bases and V 7 bases, and 6 bases lay outside the gene matches. Germline V gene sequence: CDR1 MNHNY, CDR2 SVGAGI (reference sequence). The CDR3 has 13 amino acids.

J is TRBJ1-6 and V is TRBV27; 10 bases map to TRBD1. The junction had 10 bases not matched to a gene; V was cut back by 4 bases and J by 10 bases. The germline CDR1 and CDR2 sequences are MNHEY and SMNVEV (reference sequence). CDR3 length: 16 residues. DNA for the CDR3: TGTGCCAGCAGTTCGCCACGACAGGGGGCAGGATCACCCCTCCACTTT. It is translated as CASSSPRQGAGSPLHF.